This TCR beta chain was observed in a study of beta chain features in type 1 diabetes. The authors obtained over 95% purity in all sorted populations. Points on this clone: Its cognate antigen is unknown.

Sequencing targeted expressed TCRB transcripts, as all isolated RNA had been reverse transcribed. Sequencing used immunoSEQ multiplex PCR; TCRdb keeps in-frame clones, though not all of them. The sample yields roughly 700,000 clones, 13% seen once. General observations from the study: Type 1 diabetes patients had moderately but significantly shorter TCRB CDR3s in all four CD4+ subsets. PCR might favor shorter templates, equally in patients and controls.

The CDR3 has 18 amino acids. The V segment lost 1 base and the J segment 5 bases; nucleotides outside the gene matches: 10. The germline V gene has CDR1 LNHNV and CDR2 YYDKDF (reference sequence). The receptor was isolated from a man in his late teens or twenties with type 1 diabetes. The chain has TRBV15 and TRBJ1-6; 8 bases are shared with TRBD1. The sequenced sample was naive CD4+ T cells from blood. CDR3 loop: CATSRVYRGSSDNSPLHF. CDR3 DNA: TGTGCCACCAGCAGAGTCTACAGGGGGAGTAGCGATAATTCACCCCTCCACTTT.